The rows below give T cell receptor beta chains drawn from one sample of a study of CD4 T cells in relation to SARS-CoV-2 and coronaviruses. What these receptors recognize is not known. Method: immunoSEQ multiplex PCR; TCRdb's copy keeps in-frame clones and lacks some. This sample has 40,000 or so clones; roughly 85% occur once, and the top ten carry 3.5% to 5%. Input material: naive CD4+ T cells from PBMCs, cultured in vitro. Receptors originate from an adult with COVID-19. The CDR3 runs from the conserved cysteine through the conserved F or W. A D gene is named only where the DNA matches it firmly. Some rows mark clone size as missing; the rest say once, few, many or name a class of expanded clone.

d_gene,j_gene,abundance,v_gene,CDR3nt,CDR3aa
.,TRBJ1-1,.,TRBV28,TGTGCCAGCAGTCCACCAGGGGCCCTGAACACTGAAGCTTTCTTT,CASSPPGALNTEAFF
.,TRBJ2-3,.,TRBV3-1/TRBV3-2,TGTGCCAGCAGCCAACAGGGGACAGATACGCAGTATTTT,CASSQQGTDTQYF
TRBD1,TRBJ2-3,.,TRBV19,TGTGCCAGCCGTTCAAGGGGGCTAGCTGAGGTTAGCTCCACAGATACGCAGTATTTT,CASRSRGLAEVSSTDTQYF
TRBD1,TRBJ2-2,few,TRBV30,TGTGCCTGGAGTGTACCCAGGACAGGGCCCACCGGGGAGCTGTTTTTT,CAWSVPRTGPTGELFF
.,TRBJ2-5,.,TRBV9,TGTGCCAGCAGCGTTGCAGCGTCAGAGACCCAGTACTTC,CASSVAASETQYF
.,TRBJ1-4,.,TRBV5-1,TGCGCCAGCAGCTTGGCCGCGAACACAGGGTATGAAAAACTGTTTTTT,CASSLAANTGYEKLFF
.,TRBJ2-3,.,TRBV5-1,TGCGCCAGCAGCTTGGAAGATACGCAGTATTTT,CASSLEDTQYF
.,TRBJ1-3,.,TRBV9,TGTGCCAGCAGCGTAGCAGGGTATATCTCTGGAAACACCATATATTTT,CASSVAGYISGNTIYF
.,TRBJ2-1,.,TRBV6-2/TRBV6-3,TGTGCCAGCAGTTATCATCGAGGGGGGTCTCGCTACAATGAGCAGTTCTTC,CASSYHRGGSRYNEQFF
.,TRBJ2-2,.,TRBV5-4,TGTGCCACCGAAGCGCCGGCGAACACCGGGGAGCTGTTTTTT,CATEAPANTGELFF
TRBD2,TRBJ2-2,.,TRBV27,TGTGCCAGCAGACTAGCGGGAGTATCCGGGGAGCTGTTTTTT,CASRLAGVSGELFF
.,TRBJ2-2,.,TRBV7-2,TGTGCCAGCAGCTTAACGTCCCGCGAACTAACCGGGGAGCTGTTTTTT,CASSLTSRELTGELFF
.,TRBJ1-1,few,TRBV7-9,TGTGCCAGCAGCTTAGAGGGGGGGATCGGCACTGAAGCTTTCTTT,CASSLEGGIGTEAFF
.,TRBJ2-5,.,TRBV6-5,TGTGCCAGCAGTCTCAGTGGGGTCGGGGAGACCCAGTACTTC,CASSLSGVGETQYF
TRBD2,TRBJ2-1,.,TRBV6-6,TGTGCCAGCACCGGGGAACAAGCGGGAGAAGTCAATGAGCAGTTCTTC,CASTGEQAGEVNEQFF
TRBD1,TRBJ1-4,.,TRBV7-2,TGTGCCAGCAGCTTAGGAGGGACAGGGGGTCTCGAAAAACTGTTTTTT,CASSLGGTGGLEKLFF
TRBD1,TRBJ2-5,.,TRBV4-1,TGCGCCAGCAGCCGACTCGGATGGGACAGGGGGCGAGAGACCCAGTACTTC,CASSRLGWDRGRETQYF
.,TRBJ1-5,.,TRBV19,TGTGCCAGTAGTATGGGGGTAGGGGTTAAGTATCAGCCCCAGCATTTT,CASSMGVGVKYQPQHF